Below are 26 T cell receptor beta chains sequenced from a single sample in a study of cytomegalovirus exposure and HLA in healthy donors. Vbeta (60) and Jbeta (13) primers were used in the PCR. Libraries were prepared by immunoSEQ multiplex PCR; TCRdb keeps only in-frame clonotypes and omits some of them. The data contain some 150,000 clones, 60% to 80% of them singletons. Sample: PBMCs. The receptors come from a female donor in good health and CMV-seronegative.

The sample holds a few counts of this clone. The chain has TRBV30 and TRBJ2-5, with D maybe TRBD1 (6 bases). V lost 6 bases and J lost 2, with 10 bases in between. There are 12 residues in the CDR3. Germline assignment: CDR1 GTSNPN and CDR2 SVGIG (reference sequence). CDR3 region: CACGQWQETQYF. As DNA, the CDR3 is TGTGCCTGTGGACAGTGGCAAGAGACCCAGTACTTC. Drawing the rest from reference TRBV30 and TRBJ2-5, the complete variable domain is SQTIHQWPATLVQPVGSPLSLECTVEGTSNPNLYWYRQAAGRGLQLLFYSVGIGQISSEVPQNLSASRPQDRQFILSSKKLLLSDSGFYLCACGQWQETQYFGPGTRLLVL.

This clone appeared a few times. The chain joins TRBV6-6 to TRBJ2-1; 8 nucleotides agree with TRBD2. J gave up 2 bases and V 7 bases, and 4 bases lay outside the gene matches. CDR3 length equals 14 residues. From germline, CDR1 is MNHNY and CDR2 SVGAGI (reference sequence). CDR3: CASTLAGTYNEQFF. CDR3 DNA: TGTGCCAGCACCTTAGCGGGAACCTACAATGAGCAGTTCTTC.

There are a few counts of this clone. The chain uses TRBV19 and TRBJ2-1; D gene uncertain. CDR3 length equals 12 residues. CDR1 and CDR2 (germline): LNHDA, SQIVND (reference sequence). Trimming cost V 5 bases and J 3 bases, with 5 bases left between them. Written as DNA, the CDR3 is TGTGCCAGTAGTCCCAACTACAATGAGCAGTTCTTC. Translation: CASSPNYNEQFF. Using reference TRBV19 and TRBJ2-1 for the parts outside the CDR3, the full variable domain is DGGITQSPKYLFRKEGQNVTLSCEQNLNHDAMYWYRQDPGQGLRLIYYSQIVNDFQKGDIAEGYSVSREKKESFPLTVTSAQKNPTAFYLCASSPNYNEQFFGPGTRLTVL.

This rearrangement joins TRBV14 to TRBJ2-2; D uncertain. The V and J ends lost 1 base and 3 bases respectively, with 6 bases between them. This CDR3 region has 14 residues. Germline V gene data show CDR1 as SGHDN and CDR2 as FVKESK. This CDR3 reads CASSQVKYTGELFF. Written as DNA, the CDR3 is TGTGCCAGCAGCCAAGTAAAATACACCGGGGAGCTGTTTTTT. The full variable domain, rest sourced from reference TRBV14 and TRBJ2-2, is EAGVTQFPSHSVIEKGQTVTLRCDPISGHDNLYWYRRVMGKEIKFLLHFVKESKQDESGMPNNRFLAERTGGTYSTLKVQPAELEDSGVYFCASSQVKYTGELFFGEGSRLTVL.

The CDR3 coding sequence is TGTGCCAGCAGCCCGCTAAACAGGGGGCGGCCCCAGCATTTT. The encoded protein is CASSPLNRGRPQHF. The chain uses TRBV27 and TRBJ1-5; TRBD1 matches at 9 bases. The germline CDR1 and CDR2 sequences are MNHEY and SMNVEV (reference sequence). The length of the CDR3 is 14 residues. The ends lost 6 bases at V and 9 bases at J; junction bases unmatched: 9.

This chain joins TRBV19 and TRBJ1-1; TRBD1 matches 7 bases. Per germline, CDR1 LNHDA and CDR2 SQIVND (reference sequence). The CDR3 sequence is 13 residues long. V was pared by 6 bases and J by 6 bases, with 7 bases of the junction left unmatched. Here the CDR3 reads CASRGWTGSEAFF. The CDR3 DNA sequence: TGTGCCAGTAGGGGATGGACAGGCTCTGAAGCTTTCTTT.

This chain joins TRBV18 and TRBJ1-3, with 7 bases that match TRBD1. CDR1 is KGHSH and CDR2 is LQKENI in the germline V gene. This CDR3 has 16 residues. The V gene end was trimmed by 3 bases and the J gene end by 7 bases; junction bases not matched to a gene: 12. CDR3 coding DNA: TGTGCCAGCTCACCGTCCGACAGGGTGTATCGGAACACCATATATTTT. It specifies CASSPSDRVYRNTIYF. The variable domain in full, with the rest retrieved from reference TRBV18 and TRBJ1-3, is NAGVMQNPRHLVRRRGQEARLRCSPMKGHSHVYWYRQLPEEGLKFMVYLQKENIIDESGMPKERFSAEFPKEGPSILRIQQVVRGDSAAYFCASSPSDRVYRNTIYFGEGSWLTVV.

This clone was seen only once. Other DNA sequences within the sample encode an identical CDR3. The CDR3 region has the DNA TGCGCCAGCAGCTTAGGACAGGGGAGCACTGAAGCTTTCTTT. Protein product: CASSLGQGSTEAFF. The rearrangement links TRBV5-1 to TRBJ1-1, with 9 bases aligning to TRBD1. This CDR3 region has 14 residues. V was pared by 2 bases and J by 4 bases, with 3 bases of the junction left unmatched. The V gene's germline CDR1 is SGHRS and CDR2 YFSETQ.

The sample holds one count of this clone. The rearrangement uses TRBV19 and TRBJ2-1, with a weak D call TRBD2 (6 bases). Germline V CDR1 and CDR2: LNHDA, SQIVND (reference sequence). The length of the CDR3 is 16 residues. The V end lost 3 bases, the J end lost 4 bases, and 16 bases lay between the germline ends. Written as DNA, the CDR3 is TGTGCCAGTAGTATTTCAATGGGAGGCGGGTACAATGAGCAGTTCTTC. This codes for CASSISMGGGYNEQFF.

CDR3 in amino acids: CASSTPGIYGYTF. CDR3 sequence (DNA): TGTGCCAGCAGCACTCCGGGGATCTATGGCTACACCTTC. The chain couples TRBV21-1 to TRBJ1-2. TRBV21-1 is shown as a pseudogene. The CDR3 is made up of 13 amino acids.

The J gene is TRBJ1-4, the V gene TRBV7-2; a possible D gene is TRBD1 (5 bases). Trimming left V 3 bases short and J 5 bases short, with 10 bases between. The CDR3 is made up of 14 amino acids. CDR1 and CDR2 from the germline V gene are SGHTA and FQGNSA. The CDR3 nucleotides are TGTGCCAGCAGCTTTTTCCAGGGAAATGAAAAACTGTTTTTT. This codes for CASSFFQGNEKLFF.

The V gene is TRBV27, the J gene TRBJ1-2; weak D call: TRBD1 (5 bases). Trimming removed 2 bases from V and 5 bases from J, with 15 bases in between. The CDR3 runs 15 residues. The germline V gene encodes CDR1 MNHEY and CDR2 SMNVEV (reference sequence). The CDR3 DNA reads TGTGCCAGCAGTTTAAGTACTGGCAGGGAATATGGCTACACCTTC. Translating gives CASSLSTGREYGYTF.

This clone has only a few counts. The chain couples TRBV6-4 to TRBJ2-3; D possibly corresponds to TRBD2 (6 bases). The CDR3 is 14 amino acids. Germline V lookup: CDR1 MRHNA, CDR2 SNTAGT. V gave up 4 bases and J gave up 3 bases, with 11 bases separating them. The DNA of the CDR3 is TGTGCCAGCAGTGCGGGAGTCTCGACAGATACGCAGTATTTT. It specifies CASSAGVSTDTQYF.

This chain links TRBV9 with TRBJ1-2; TRBD1 might be the D (6 bases). CDR3 length equals 12 residues. V lost 3 bases and J lost 8, with 11 bases in between. In germline, CDR1 is SGDLS, CDR2 YYNGEE. Here the CDR3 DNA reads TGTGCCAGCAGCGGGGACATGTCGGGCTACACCTTC. Translated: CASSGDMSGYTF.

This clone was detected a few times. This rearrangement joins TRBV10-3 to TRBJ1-1; TRBD1 agrees at 7 bases. In germline, CDR1 is ENHRY, CDR2 SYGVKD. V lost 10 bases, J lost 4 bases, and 12 bases stayed unmatched. This CDR3 comprises 14 residues. The CDR3 region is CANSPGTDGTEAFF. For the CDR3, the DNA is TGTGCCAACTCGCCAGGGACAGATGGCACTGAAGCTTTCTTT.

In its sample, this clone was seen a few times. This sequence joins TRBV19 and TRBJ2-7, with D perhaps TRBD2 (7 bases). This CDR3 has 14 amino acids. V lost 7 bases and J 3 bases, leaving 16 bases between the germline ends. Germline V lookup: CDR1 LNHDA, CDR2 SQIVND (reference sequence). The CDR3 region has the DNA TGTGCCAGTACCCCGGGCGGGGGCTACTACGAGCAGTACTTC. Protein sequence: CASTPGGGYYEQYF.

The chain joins TRBV6-6 to TRBJ1-2; tentative D call: TRBD1 (6 bases). The CDR3 sequence is 15 residues long. The V end was cut by 6 bases, the J end by 7 bases, with 21 bases between. Germline values: CDR1 MNHNY, CDR2 SVGAGI (reference sequence). The CDR3 region is CASSPWLEQGGGYTF. CDR3 DNA: TGTGCCAGCAGCCCGTGGTTGGAACAGGGTGGTGGCTACACCTTC.

The rearrangement uses TRBV30 and TRBJ2-1; 7 nucleotides line up with TRBD2. CDR1 is GTSNPN and CDR2 is SVGIG in the germline V gene (reference sequence). This CDR3 has 13 amino acids. Trimming at V came to 1 base and at J to 5 bases, leaving 2 bases not matched to a gene. The CDR3 spells CAWSGGGNNEQFF. DNA of the CDR3: TGTGCCTGGAGTGGGGGGGGGAACAATGAGCAGTTCTTC.

The chain joins TRBV5-6 to TRBJ1-1, with D possibly matching TRBD1 (5 bases). CDR3 length: 15 residues. The germline gives CDR1 SGHDT, CDR2 YYEEEE. Trimming pared 1 base from V and 7 bases from J, leaving 17 bases between. The CDR3 here is CASSLKGHFISEAFF. As DNA, the CDR3 is TGTGCCAGCAGCTTGAAAGGACACTTTATTAGTGAAGCTTTCTTT. Based on the CDR3 plus reference TRBV5-6 and TRBJ1-1, the full variable domain is DAGVTQSPTHLIKTRGQQVTLRCSPKSGHDTVSWYQQALGQGPQFIFQYYEEEERQRGNFPDRFSGHQFPNYSSELNVNALLLGDSALYLCASSLKGHFISEAFFGQGTRLTVV.

J is TRBJ2-7 and V is TRBV28; D is unresolved. Looked up from germline, CDR1 is MDHEN and CDR2 is SYDVKM. This CDR3 comprises 13 residues. Deletions cut 5 bases from V and 0 bases from J, with 8 bases between. CDR3 nucleotides: TGTGCCAGCAGTCCTGTTTCCTCCTACGAGCAGTACTTC. This sequence encodes CASSPVSSYEQYF. Looking up the rest from reference TRBV28 and TRBJ2-7 gives the full variable domain: DVKVTQSSRYLVKRTGEKVFLECVQDMDHENMFWYRQDPGLGLRLIYFSYDVKMKEKGDIPEGYSVSREKKERFSLILESASTNQTSMYLCASSPVSSYEQYFGPGTRLTVT.

V usage is TRBV10-3 and J usage is TRBJ1-5; 7 nucleotides align to TRBD1. The CDR3 length is 14 residues. CDR1 is ENHRY, CDR2 SYGVKD, per germline. After removal of 10 bases from V and 5 bases from J, the junction contained 11 bases not matched to a gene. The CDR3 sequence: CATNTGQFDQPQHF. The CDR3 DNA follows: TGTGCCACCAACACGGGACAGTTTGATCAGCCCCAGCATTTT.

This rearrangement joins TRBV28 to TRBJ2-7, with TRBD1 matching 7 bases. CDR3 length: 15 amino acids. The V gene end was trimmed by 6 bases and the J gene end by 0 bases; junction bases not matched to a gene: 8. Germline-derived CDR1 and CDR2 are MDHEN and SYDVKM. In DNA, the CDR3 is TGTGCCAGCAGGGCGACAGGGATCAGCTCCTACGAGCAGTACTTC. Translating it yields CASRATGISSYEQYF.

This chain connects TRBV5-4 to TRBJ2-7; TRBD1 matches 7 bases. The CDR3 runs 14 residues. The J segment lost 2 bases and the V segment lost 0 bases, leaving 2 bases of the junction unmatched. The germline V gene encodes CDR1 SGHNT and CDR2 YYREEE (reference sequence). The CDR3: CASSLGDRPYEQYF. In DNA, the CDR3 is TGTGCCAGCAGCTTGGGGGACAGACCCTACGAGCAGTACTTC.

The chain couples TRBV5-1 to TRBJ2-1, with 10 bases that match TRBD1. The junction had 6 bases not matched to a gene; V was cut back by 4 bases and J by 5 bases. Germline CDR1 SGHRS, CDR2 YFSETQ. The CDR3 consists of 15 residues. CDR3 in amino acids: CASSPRDRGDNEQFF. The CDR3 DNA reads TGCGCCAGCAGCCCCCGGGACAGGGGAGACAATGAGCAGTTCTTC.

The gene calls are TRBV19 and TRBJ2-5, with D possibly being TRBD1 (6 bases). The V end was cut by 4 bases, the J end by 5 bases, with 17 bases between. The CDR3 extends over 15 amino acids. Germline values: CDR1 LNHDA, CDR2 SQIVND (reference sequence). The CDR3 nucleotides read TGTGCCAGTAGTAGGAAACAGGGTTCCTGGGAGACCCAGTACTTC. Amino acid sequence: CASSRKQGSWETQYF.

This chain joins TRBV7-9 and TRBJ2-5; the match to TRBD2 covers 8 bases. Germline values: CDR1 SEHNR, CDR2 FQNEAQ (reference sequence). Trimming took 3 bases from V and 5 from J; bases not matched to a gene: 2. The CDR3 totals 13 residues. Here the CDR3 reads CASSFGGDETQYF. The CDR3, as DNA: TGTGCCAGCAGCTTCGGGGGGGATGAGACCCAGTACTTC.